This TCR beta chain is from a study of OX40 agonist ivuxolimab in advanced cancers. The repertoire was sequenced with immunoSEQ multiplex PCR; TCRdb's copy has only in-frame clones and lacks some. The sample holds approximately 100,000 clones, about 85% seen once. From germline, CDR1 is MNHNY and CDR2 SVGAGI (reference sequence). V lost 6 bases to trimming and J lost 2 bases; unmatched junction nucleotides: 6. CDR3 size: 15 residues. The specimen comprised CD4+ or CD8+ T cells sorted from blood, sampled in a trial of the OX40 agonist ivuxolimab. The sequence was obtained from an adult with an advanced solid tumor such as melanoma, head and neck, liver or kidney cancer. This chain uses TRBV6-6 with TRBJ2-7; 11 positions match TRBD2. CDR3 in amino acids: CASRFGTSGTYEQYF. CDR3 in DNA: TGTGCCAGCAGATTCGGGACTAGCGGTACCTACGAGCAGTACTTC.